The 3 T cell receptor beta chains given below trace back to one sample, sequenced in a study of regulatory T cells in long-lasting Graves disease (dated by TCRdb to about 2021). The sample's time point label, in plain terms: newly diagnosed GD, antithyroid drugs for less than 3 months. For both TCR sequencing and RNA sequencing, RNA was extracted from PBMCs in TRIzol. The method behind the library was multiplex PCR. Sequenced using an Illumina HiSeq 4000. CDR3 regions were amplified by Arm-PCR with iRepertoire HTBI primers to construct TCR beta libraries. TCRdb reanalyzed the raw reads on its own, using fastp at Q25 for trimming and MiXCR for clone calling, and kept in-frame beta chains. Every entry covers one CDR3 protein and lists the most common genes and DNA from its rows. This sample holds some 400,000 distinct CDR3 sequences; under 15% were observed only once. The ten largest make up 16% of the sample.

The sample was also reused in another study, on T cells in Graves' hyperthyroidism and ophthalmopathy.

The specimen was peripheral blood mononuclear cells (PBMCs), collected at new diagnosis, from a patient treated with antithyroid drugs. The receptors were gathered from a woman aged 25 to 39 with Graves disease. Donor details come from another sample of the same person, matched by shared clones.

This chain connects TRBV12-3 or TRBV12-4 to TRBJ2-1; 10 bases are a match to TRBD2. V gave up 0 bases and J gave up 4 bases; unmatched junction bases: 3. The CDR3 spans 16 residues. The CDR3 nucleotides read TGTGCCAGCAGTTTAGCGAGCGGGAGGGTTTACAATGAGCAGTTCTTC. Residues: CASSLASGRVYNEQFF.

The chain has TRBV6-1 and TRBJ2-7; D is unresolved. CDR1 and CDR2 from the germline V gene are MNHNS and SASEGT. V lost 7 bases, J lost 4 bases, and 14 bases lay in between. The CDR3 consists of 13 residues. The CDR3 bases are TGTGCCAGCACTCCGGACGTACGTTACGAGCAGTACTTC. Protein sequence: CASTPDVRYEQYF.

This clonotype was observed a few times. The V and J genes are TRBV5-1 and TRBJ2-2; 10 nucleotides agree with TRBD1. The CDR3 contains 15 residues. Germline V gives CDR1 SGHRS, CDR2 YFSETQ. With V trimmed by 5 bases and J by 6 bases, 7 bases remained unmatched. CDR3 sequence (DNA): TGCGCCAGCAGTTCGACAGGGGGCGCATCCGGGGAGCTGTTTTTT. Amino acid sequence: CASSSTGGASGELFF.